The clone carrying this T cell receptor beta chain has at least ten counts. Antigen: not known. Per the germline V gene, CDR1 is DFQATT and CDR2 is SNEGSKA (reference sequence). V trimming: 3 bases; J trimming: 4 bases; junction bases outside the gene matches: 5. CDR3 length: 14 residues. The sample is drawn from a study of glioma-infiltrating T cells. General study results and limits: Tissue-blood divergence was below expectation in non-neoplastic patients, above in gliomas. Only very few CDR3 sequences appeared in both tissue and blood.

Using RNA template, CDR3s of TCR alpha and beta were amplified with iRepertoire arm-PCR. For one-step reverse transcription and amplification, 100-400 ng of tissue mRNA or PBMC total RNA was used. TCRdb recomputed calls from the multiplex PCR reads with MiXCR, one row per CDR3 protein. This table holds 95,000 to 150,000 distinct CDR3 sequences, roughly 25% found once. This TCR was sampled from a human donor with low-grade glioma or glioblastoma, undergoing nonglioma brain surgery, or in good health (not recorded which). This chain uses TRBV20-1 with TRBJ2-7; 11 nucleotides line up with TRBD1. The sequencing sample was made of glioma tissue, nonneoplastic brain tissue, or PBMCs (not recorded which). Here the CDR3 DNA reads TGCAGTGCTAGTACCGGGACAGGGGGGTACGAGCAGTACTTC. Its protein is CSASTGTGGYEQYF.